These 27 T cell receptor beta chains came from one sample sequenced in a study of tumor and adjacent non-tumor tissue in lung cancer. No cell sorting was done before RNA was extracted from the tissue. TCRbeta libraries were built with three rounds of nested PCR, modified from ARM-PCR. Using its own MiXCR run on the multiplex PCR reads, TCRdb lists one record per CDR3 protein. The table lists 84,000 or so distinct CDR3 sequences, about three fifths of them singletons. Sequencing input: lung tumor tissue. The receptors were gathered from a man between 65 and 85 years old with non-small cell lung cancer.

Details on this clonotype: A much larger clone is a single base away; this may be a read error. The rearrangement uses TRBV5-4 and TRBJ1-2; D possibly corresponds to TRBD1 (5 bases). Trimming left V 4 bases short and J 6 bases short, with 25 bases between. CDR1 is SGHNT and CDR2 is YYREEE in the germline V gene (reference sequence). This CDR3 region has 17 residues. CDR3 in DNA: TGTGCCAGCAGCGCTGGGGGGGTTACTCTCAGGATCCATGGCTACACCTTC. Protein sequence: CASSAGGVTLRIHGYTF.

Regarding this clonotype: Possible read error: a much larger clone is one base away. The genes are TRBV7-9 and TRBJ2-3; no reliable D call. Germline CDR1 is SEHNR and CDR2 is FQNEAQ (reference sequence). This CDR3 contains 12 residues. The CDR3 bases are TGTGCCATCAGCTCCAATAAAGATACGCAGTATTTT. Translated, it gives CAISSNKDTQYF.

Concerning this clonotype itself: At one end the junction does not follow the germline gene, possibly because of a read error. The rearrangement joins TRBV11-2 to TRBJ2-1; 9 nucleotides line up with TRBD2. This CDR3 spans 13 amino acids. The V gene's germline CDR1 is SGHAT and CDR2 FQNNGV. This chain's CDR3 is CVSSQGLANKQFF. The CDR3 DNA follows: TGTGTCAGCAGCCAGGGACTAGCCAATAAGCAGTTCTTC.

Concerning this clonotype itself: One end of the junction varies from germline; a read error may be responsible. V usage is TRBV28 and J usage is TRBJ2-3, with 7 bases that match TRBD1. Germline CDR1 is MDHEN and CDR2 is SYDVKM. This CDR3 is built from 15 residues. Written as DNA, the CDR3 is TGTGCCTGCAGTCTAACCGGGACAGTCACAGATACACAGTATTTT. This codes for CACSLTGTVTDTQYF.

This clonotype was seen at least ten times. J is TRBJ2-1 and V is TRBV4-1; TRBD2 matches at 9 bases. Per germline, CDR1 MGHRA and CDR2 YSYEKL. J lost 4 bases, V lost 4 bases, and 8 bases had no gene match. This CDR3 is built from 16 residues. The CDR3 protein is CASSRLAGPGYNEQFF. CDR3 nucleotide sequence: TGCGCCAGCAGCCGGCTAGCGGGACCCGGGTACAATGAGCAGTTCTTC.

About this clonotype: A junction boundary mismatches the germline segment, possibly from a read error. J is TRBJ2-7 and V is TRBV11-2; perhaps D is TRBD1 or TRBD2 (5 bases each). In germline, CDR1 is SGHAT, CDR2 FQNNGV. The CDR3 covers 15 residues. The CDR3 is CGSSLDLARGYGRYF. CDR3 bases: TGTGGCAGCAGCTTAGATTTAGCGAGGGGCTACGGTCGGTACTTC. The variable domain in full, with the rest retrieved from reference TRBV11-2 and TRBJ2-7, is EAGVAQSPRYKIIEKRQSVAFWCNPISGHATLYWYQQILGQGPKLLIQFQNNGVVDDSQLPKDRFSAERLKGVDSTLKIQPAKLEDSAVYLCGSSLDLARGYGRYFGPGTRLTVT.

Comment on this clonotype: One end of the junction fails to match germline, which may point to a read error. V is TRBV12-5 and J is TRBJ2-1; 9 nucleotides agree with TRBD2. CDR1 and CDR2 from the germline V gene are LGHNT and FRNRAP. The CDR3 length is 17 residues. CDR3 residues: CASGLEKSGRSYNEQLF. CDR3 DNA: TGTGCCAGTGGTTTGGAGAAGAGCGGGAGGTCCTACAATGAGCAGCTCTTC.

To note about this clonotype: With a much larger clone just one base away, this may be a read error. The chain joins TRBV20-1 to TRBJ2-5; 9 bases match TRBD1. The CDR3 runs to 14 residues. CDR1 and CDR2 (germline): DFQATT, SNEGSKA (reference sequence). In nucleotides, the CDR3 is TGCAGTGCTTTTGCCGGGACAGGGAAGGAGATCCAGTACTTC. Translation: CSAFAGTGKEIQYF.

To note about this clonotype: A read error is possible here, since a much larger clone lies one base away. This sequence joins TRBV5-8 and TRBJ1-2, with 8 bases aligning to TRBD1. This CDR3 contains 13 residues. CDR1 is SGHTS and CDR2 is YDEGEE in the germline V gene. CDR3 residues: CASSPRTGIGCTF. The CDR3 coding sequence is TGTGCCAGCAGCCCAAGGACAGGGATCGGCTGCACCTTC.

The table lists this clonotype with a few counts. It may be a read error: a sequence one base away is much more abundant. The CDR3 nucleotides are TGTGCCAGCAGCCTCAGGTGGGGGGACACCTACAATGAGCAGTTCTTC. It yields the protein CASSLRWGDTYNEQFF. The rearrangement links TRBV6-6 to TRBJ2-1, with D possibly called TRBD1 or TRBD2 (6 bases each). CDR3 length: 16 residues. Germline V gene data show CDR1 as MNHNY and CDR2 as SVGAGI (reference sequence). Deletions cut 6 bases from V and 2 bases from J, with 17 bases between.

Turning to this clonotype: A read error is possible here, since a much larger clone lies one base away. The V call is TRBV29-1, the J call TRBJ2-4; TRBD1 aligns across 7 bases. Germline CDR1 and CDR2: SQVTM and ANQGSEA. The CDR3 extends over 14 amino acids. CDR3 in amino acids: CSVIGTAAKNIQHF. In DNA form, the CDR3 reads TGCAGCGTTATCGGGACAGCTGCCAAAAACATTCAGCACTTC.

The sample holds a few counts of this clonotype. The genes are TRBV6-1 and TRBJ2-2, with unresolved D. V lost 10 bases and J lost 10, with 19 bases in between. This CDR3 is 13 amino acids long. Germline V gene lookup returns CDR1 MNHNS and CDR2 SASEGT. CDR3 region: CANTSLGLAELFF. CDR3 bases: TGTGCCAACACCAGCCTTGGGTTGGCGGAGCTGTTTTTT.

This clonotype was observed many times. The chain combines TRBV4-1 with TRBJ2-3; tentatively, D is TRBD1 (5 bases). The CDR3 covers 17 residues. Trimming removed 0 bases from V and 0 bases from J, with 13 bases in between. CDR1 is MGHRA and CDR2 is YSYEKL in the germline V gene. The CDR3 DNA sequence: TGCGCCAGCAGCCAAGATCGGACACGTTTTAGCACAGATACGCAGTATTTT. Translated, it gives CASSQDRTRFSTDTQYF.

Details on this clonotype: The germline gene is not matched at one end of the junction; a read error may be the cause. In DNA form, the CDR3 reads TGTACCAGCAATACCAACTACGAGCAGTACTTC. This translates into CTSNTNYEQYF. V is TRBV6-5 and J is TRBJ2-7, with D hard to call. The germline V gene has CDR1 MNHEY and CDR2 SVGAGI. This CDR3 spans 11 amino acids.

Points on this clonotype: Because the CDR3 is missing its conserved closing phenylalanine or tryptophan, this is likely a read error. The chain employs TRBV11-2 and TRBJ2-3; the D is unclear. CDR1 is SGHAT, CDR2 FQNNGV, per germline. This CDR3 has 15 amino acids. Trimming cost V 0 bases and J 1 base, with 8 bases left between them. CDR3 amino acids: CASSLEATRTDTQYL. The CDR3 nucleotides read TGTGCCAGCAGCTTAGAGGCTACCCGCACAGATACGCAGTATTTA.

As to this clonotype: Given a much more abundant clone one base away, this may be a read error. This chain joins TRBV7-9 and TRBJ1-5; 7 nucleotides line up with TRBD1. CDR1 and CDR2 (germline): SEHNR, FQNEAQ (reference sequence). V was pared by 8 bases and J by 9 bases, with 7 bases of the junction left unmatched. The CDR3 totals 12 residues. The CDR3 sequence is CASGSTGVPQHF. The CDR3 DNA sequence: TGTGCCAGCGGCTCCACAGGGGTGCCCCAGCATTTT.

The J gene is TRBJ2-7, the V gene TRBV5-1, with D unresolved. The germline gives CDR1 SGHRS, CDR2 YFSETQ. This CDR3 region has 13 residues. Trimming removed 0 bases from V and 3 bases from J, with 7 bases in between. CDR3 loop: CASSLVISYEQYF. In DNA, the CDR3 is TGCGCCAGCAGCTTGGTCATTAGCTACGAGCAGTACTTC.

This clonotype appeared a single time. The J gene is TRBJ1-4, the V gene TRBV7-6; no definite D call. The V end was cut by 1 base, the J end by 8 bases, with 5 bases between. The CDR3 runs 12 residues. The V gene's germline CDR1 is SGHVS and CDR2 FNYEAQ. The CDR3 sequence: CASSLDFEKLFF. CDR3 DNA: TGTGCCAGCAGCTTAGACTTCGAAAAACTGTTTTTT.

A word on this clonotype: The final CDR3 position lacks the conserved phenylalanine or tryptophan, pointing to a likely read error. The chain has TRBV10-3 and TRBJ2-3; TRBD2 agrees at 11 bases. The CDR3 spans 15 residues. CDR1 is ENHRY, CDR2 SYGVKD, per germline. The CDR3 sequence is CTINKLAGGSDTQYL. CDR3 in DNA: TGTACCATCAACAAATTAGCGGGAGGGTCAGATACGCAGTATTTG.

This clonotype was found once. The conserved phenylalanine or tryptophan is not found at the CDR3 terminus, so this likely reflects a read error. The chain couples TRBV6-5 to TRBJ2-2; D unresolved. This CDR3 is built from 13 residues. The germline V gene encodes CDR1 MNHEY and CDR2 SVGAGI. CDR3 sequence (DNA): TGTGCCAGCAATTACACCGGATTCGGGGAGCTGTTTTAT. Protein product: CASNYTGFGELFY.

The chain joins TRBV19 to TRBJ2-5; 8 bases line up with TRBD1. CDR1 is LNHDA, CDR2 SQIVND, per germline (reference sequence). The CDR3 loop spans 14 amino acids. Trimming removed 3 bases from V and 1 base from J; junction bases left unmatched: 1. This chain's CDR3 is CASSIGQGQETQYF. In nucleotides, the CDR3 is TGTGCCAGTAGTATTGGACAGGGCCAAGAGACCCAGTACTTC.

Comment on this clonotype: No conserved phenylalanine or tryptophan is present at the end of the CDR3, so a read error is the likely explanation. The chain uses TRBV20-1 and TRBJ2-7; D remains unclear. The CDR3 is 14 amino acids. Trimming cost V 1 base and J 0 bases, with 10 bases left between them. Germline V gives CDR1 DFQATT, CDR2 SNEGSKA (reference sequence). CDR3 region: CSARGLEFSYEQYS. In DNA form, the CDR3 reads TGCAGTGCTAGAGGTTTGGAGTTCTCCTACGAGCAGTACTCC.

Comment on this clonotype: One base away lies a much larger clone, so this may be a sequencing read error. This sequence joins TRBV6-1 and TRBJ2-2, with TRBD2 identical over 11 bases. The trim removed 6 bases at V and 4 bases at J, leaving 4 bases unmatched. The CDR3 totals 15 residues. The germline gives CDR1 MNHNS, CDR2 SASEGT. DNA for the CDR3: TGTGCCAGCAGGGGACTAGCGGTCGCCACCGGGGAGCTGTTTTTT. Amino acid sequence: CASRGLAVATGELFF.

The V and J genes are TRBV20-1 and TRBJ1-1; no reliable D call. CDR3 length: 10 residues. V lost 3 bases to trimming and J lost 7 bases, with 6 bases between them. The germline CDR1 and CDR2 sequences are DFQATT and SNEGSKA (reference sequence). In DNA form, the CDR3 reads TGCAGTGCTAGTAAATATGAAGCTTTCTTT. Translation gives CSASKYEAFF.

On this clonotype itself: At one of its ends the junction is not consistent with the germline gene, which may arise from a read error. This chain's CDR3 is CASSLDRQESDSLLHF. The CDR3 DNA sequence: TGTGCCAGCAGCTTAGATCGACAGGAGTCTGATTCACTCCTCCACTTT. This chain uses TRBV11-2 with TRBJ1-6; D may be TRBD1 (6 bases). Germline V CDR1 and CDR2: SGHAT, FQNNGV. The CDR3 extends over 16 amino acids.

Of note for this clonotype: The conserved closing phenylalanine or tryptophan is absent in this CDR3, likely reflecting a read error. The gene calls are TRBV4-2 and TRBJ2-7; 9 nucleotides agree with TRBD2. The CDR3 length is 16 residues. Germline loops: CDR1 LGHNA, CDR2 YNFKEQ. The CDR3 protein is CASIQDGSGGSHEQYL. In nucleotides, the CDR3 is TGTGCCAGCATCCAAGACGGCAGCGGGGGGTCCCACGAGCAGTACCTC.

CDR3 in DNA: TGTGCCAGCACCACATACTCTAACTGGGAAAAACTGTTTTTT. It is translated as CASTTYSNWEKLFF. V usage is TRBV28 and J usage is TRBJ1-4, with D unclear. The CDR3 spans 14 residues. Germline V CDR1 and CDR2: MDHEN, SYDVKM. Between the trimmed V and J ends, which lost 7 bases and 8 bases, there was a span of 17 bases. Full variable domain (missing parts from reference TRBV28 and TRBJ1-4): DVKVTQSSRYLVKRTGEKVFLECVQDMDHENMFWYRQDPGLGLRLIYFSYDVKMKEKGDIPEGYSVSREKKERFSLILESASTNQTSMYLCASTTYSNWEKLFFGSGTQLSVL.